This TCR beta chain was documented in a study of cytomegalovirus exposure and HLA in healthy donors. Study results and caveats: Later, an analysis found that common viral pathogens appeared to be linked with several of the most significant clusters. Reportedly, cytomegalovirus status was diagnosed with high sensitivity and specificity. Most CMV-associated TCR beta chains were later found to appear HLA-restricted.

The PCR contained 60 Vbeta and 13 Jbeta primers. Clones were read by immunoSEQ multiplex PCR, and TCRdb kept only the in-frame ones, dropping some. The sample includes 100,000 or so clones, around 84% of them seen just once. Germline-derived CDR1 and CDR2 are SGHTA and FQGTGA. This CDR3 is 17 amino acids long. With 3 bases clipped from V and 6 bases from J, the junction kept 9 bases outside the gene matches. Note on this clone: No antigen is known for it.

The rearrangement uses TRBV7-3 and TRBJ2-1, with 12 bases identical to TRBD2. The TCR comes from a man aged 18 to 30 in good health and CMV-seronegative. The sequenced material came from PBMCs. As DNA, the CDR3 is TGTGCCAGCAGCTTTGATAGCCTAGCGGGAGGGCTCAATGAGCAGTTCTTC. Protein product: CASSFDSLAGGLNEQFF.